These 27 T cell receptor beta chains were all obtained from the same sample, sequenced in a study of blood T cell repertoires in COVID-19. The assay was immunoSEQ multiplex PCR, and TCRdb's table has in-frame clones only and misses some. In the table there are around 380,000 clones, more than 75% of which are singletons. Specimen: peripheral blood. Receptors originate from a human donor with acute or convalescent COVID-19. The donor label of this sample is uncertain.

Only a few counts were recorded for this clone. The V and J genes are TRBV30 and TRBJ2-2; TRBD2 is a possible D gene (6 bases). The V end was cut by 2 bases, the J end by 2 bases, with 15 bases between. Germline CDR1 GTSNPN, CDR2 SVGIG (reference sequence). This CDR3 has 16 residues. CDR3 bases: TGTGCCTGGAGTCGCGAGGGAGGAGCCAACACCGGGGAGCTGTTTTTT. The encoded protein is CAWSREGGANTGELFF.

V and J are TRBV3-1 (or the pseudogene TRBV3-2) and TRBJ1-1, with TRBD1 matching 9 bases. Losses at the gene ends were 3 bases for V and 3 bases for J; bases not matched to a gene: 2. Germline V gives CDR1 LGHDT, CDR2 YNNKEL (reference sequence). The CDR3 loop spans 14 amino acids. The CDR3 reads CASSQGQGYTEAFF. CDR3 sequence (DNA): TGTGCCAGCAGCCAGGGACAGGGATACACTGAAGCTTTCTTT.

The chain uses TRBV6-5 and TRBJ2-1; TRBD2 aligns across 8 bases. The CDR3 covers 14 residues. Per the germline V gene, CDR1 is MNHEY and CDR2 is SVGAGI. V shed 10 bases, J shed 3 bases, and the junction held 8 bases outside the gene matches. In DNA form, the CDR3 reads TGTGCCACCTTATGGACTAGCATCTACAATGAGCAGTTCTTC. Amino acid sequence: CATLWTSIYNEQFF.

The V and J genes are TRBV15 and TRBJ1-5; 9 positions agree with TRBD1. CDR1 LNHNV and CDR2 YYDKDF come from the germline V gene (reference sequence). Trimming at V came to 3 bases and at J to 6 bases, leaving 15 bases not matched to a gene. This CDR3 is built from 18 residues. The CDR3 sequence is CATSSQPKTGTGIQPQHF. The CDR3 region has the DNA TGTGCCACCAGCAGTCAACCCAAGACCGGGACAGGGATTCAGCCCCAGCATTTT.

The sample holds one count of this clone. The same CDR3 also results from other DNA sequences found in this sample. This sequence joins TRBV28 and TRBJ1-5, with TRBD1 matching over 8 bases. The germline gives CDR1 MDHEN, CDR2 SYDVKM. V shed 6 bases and J 0 bases; nucleotides not matched to a gene: 10. The CDR3 runs 17 residues. The CDR3 DNA follows: TGTGCCAGCAGGGGGACAGGAGGCCCTTATAGCAATCAGCCCCAGCATTTT. This gives the protein CASRGTGGPYSNQPQHF.

The V call is TRBV11-2, the J call TRBJ2-6; D is possibly TRBD2 (7 bases). V shed 1 base and J shed 4 bases, with 14 bases lying between them. The CDR3 loop spans 17 amino acids. The germline V gene has CDR1 SGHAT and CDR2 FQNNGV. CDR3 loop: CASSLVRGALGANVLTF. For the CDR3, the DNA is TGTGCCAGCAGCTTAGTACGGGGGGCTCTGGGGGCCAACGTCCTGACTTTC.

The chain's CDR3 is CASRGQGLGQPQHF. The DNA of the CDR3 is TGTGCCAGTAGGGGACAGGGGTTAGGGCAGCCCCAGCATTTT. The V and J genes are TRBV19 and TRBJ1-5, with 10 bases aligning to TRBD1. The CDR3 has 14 residues. Germline assignment: CDR1 LNHDA and CDR2 SQIVND (reference sequence). The J segment lost 7 bases and the V segment lost 6 bases, leaving 6 bases of the junction unmatched.

This sequence joins TRBV27 and TRBJ1-5; TRBD1 matches 12 bases. J gave up 7 bases and V 5 bases, and 9 bases lay outside the gene matches. The CDR3 consists of 16 residues. Germline CDR1 and CDR2: MNHEY and SMNVEV (reference sequence). The CDR3 bases are TGTGCCAGCAGTACAACGGGACAGGGGGCCGGGCAGCCCCAGCATTTT. The encoded protein is CASSTTGQGAGQPQHF.

The chain uses TRBV30 and TRBJ1-1; tentatively, D is TRBD1 (5 bases). In germline, CDR1 is GTSNPN, CDR2 SVGIG (reference sequence). V lost 4 bases to trimming and J lost 3 bases, with 24 bases between them. The CDR3 has 17 residues. The CDR3 region has the DNA TGTGCCTGGACCCCTCTGGGGGGGGGTTTTGAGTACACTGAAGCTTTCTTT. Protein product: CAWTPLGGGFEYTEAFF.

In this sample, this clone turned up a few times. The chain uses TRBV2 and TRBJ1-1; 9 bases agree with TRBD1. Germline CDR1 SNHLY, CDR2 FYNNEI. The CDR3 is made up of 14 amino acids. Unmatched junction bases numbered 6, after V lost 6 bases and J lost 4 bases. DNA for the CDR3: TGTGCCAGCAGGGACAGGGGACAGAGCACTGAAGCTTTCTTT. Protein product: CASRDRGQSTEAFF. Full variable domain (outside the CDR3, taken from reference TRBV2 and TRBJ1-1): EPEVTQTPSHQVTQMGQEVILRCVPISNHLYFYWYRQILGQKVEFLVSFYNNEISEKSEIFDDQFSVERPDGSNFTLKIRSTKLEDSAMYFCASRDRGQSTEAFFGQGTRLTVV.

The chain is built from TRBV2 and TRBJ2-1; a possible D gene is TRBD2 (6 bases). The CDR3 sequence is 14 residues long. From germline, CDR1 is SNHLY and CDR2 FYNNEI. Trimming took off 7 bases at V and 0 bases at J, with 10 bases between the two ends. Here the CDR3 DNA reads TGTGCCAGCAAGGAGGGCAGCTCCTACAATGAGCAGTTCTTC. Translation gives CASKEGSSYNEQFF.

This clone was recorded only once. This sequence joins TRBV2 and TRBJ1-2; D may be TRBD1 (6 bases). The germline CDR1 and CDR2 sequences are SNHLY and FYNNEI. V was pared by 7 bases and J by 4 bases, with 16 bases between. This CDR3 spans 14 amino acids. The CDR3 nucleotides are TGTGCCAGCATTCTAAATGGACAGATCTATGGCTACACCTTC. Encoded protein: CASILNGQIYGYTF.

The chain links TRBV19 to TRBJ1-4, with D hard to call. CDR3 size: 13 residues. With 3 bases removed from V and 8 bases from J, the gap between germline ends came to 10 bases. Looked up from germline, CDR1 is LNHDA and CDR2 is SQIVND (reference sequence). The CDR3 reads CASSIGGPEKLFF. CDR3 DNA sequence: TGTGCCAGTAGTATTGGAGGGCCCGAAAAACTGTTTTTT.

The J gene is TRBJ2-7, the V gene TRBV27; D is perhaps TRBD1 (5 bases). Trimming left V 6 bases short and J 1 base short, with 13 bases between. The CDR3 has 14 residues. Germline loops: CDR1 MNHEY, CDR2 SMNVEV (reference sequence). The CDR3 sequence is CASREGVESYEQYF. The CDR3 DNA reads TGTGCCAGCAGAGAAGGGGTGGAGTCCTACGAGCAGTACTTC.

The rearrangement links TRBV7-9 to TRBJ1-2, with D hard to call. The germline V gene has CDR1 SEHNR and CDR2 FQNEAQ (reference sequence). This CDR3 region has 15 residues. V lost 1 base, J lost 4 bases, and 13 bases lay in between. The CDR3 DNA reads as TGTGCCAGCAGCTTAGAAGCTGGTCCCCTCTATGGCTACACCTTC. Its translation is CASSLEAGPLYGYTF.

This clone came up once. The CDR3 sequence is CASSSWGQNTEAFF. The CDR3 nucleotides read TGCGCCAGCAGCTCCTGGGGGCAGAACACTGAAGCTTTCTTT. The rearrangement uses TRBV10-2 and TRBJ1-1, with D tentatively TRBD1 (6 bases). The length of the CDR3 is 14 residues. Germline CDR1 is WSHSY and CDR2 is SAAADI. The germline V and J ends were trimmed by 6 bases and 1 base, with 12 bases remaining between them.

This rearrangement joins TRBV7-9 to TRBJ1-1; TRBD1 matches at 8 bases. CDR3 length: 14 amino acids. With V trimmed by 4 bases and J by 2 bases, 3 bases remained unmatched. Germline V gives CDR1 SEHNR, CDR2 FQNEAQ (reference sequence). In DNA, the CDR3 is TGTGCCAGCAGCTGGACAGGGATAAACACTGAAGCTTTCTTT. Translation gives CASSWTGINTEAFF.

This rearrangement joins TRBV6-4 to TRBJ2-7, with TRBD1 matching 9 bases. Trimming cost V 10 bases and J 4 bases; bases outside gene matches: 5. The V gene's germline CDR1 is MRHNA and CDR2 SNTAGT. This CDR3 has 12 amino acids. The CDR3 region has the DNA TGTGCCAACGGACAGGGGCTGTACGAGCAGTACTTC. Protein sequence: CANGQGLYEQYF.

The chain is built from TRBV19 and TRBJ1-5, with 12 bases fitting TRBD1. This CDR3 spans 14 amino acids. The germline gives CDR1 LNHDA, CDR2 SQIVND (reference sequence). The V gene end was trimmed by 10 bases and the J gene end by 6 bases; junction bases not matched to a gene: 7. The CDR3 spells CATPGQGAGQPQHF. The CDR3 DNA is TGTGCCACTCCGGGACAGGGGGCGGGTCAGCCCCAGCATTTT.

The chain is built from TRBV6-5 and TRBJ1-4; TRBD1 matches at 10 bases. The germline gives CDR1 MNHEY, CDR2 SVGAGI. The CDR3 runs 14 residues. The V and J ends lost 6 bases and 8 bases, in that order; junction bases with no gene match: 6. In DNA, the CDR3 is TGTGCCAGCAGGCGGGACAGGGGTGGCGAAAAACTGTTTTTT. This translates into CASRRDRGGEKLFF.

The chain combines TRBV14 with TRBJ2-3, with D perhaps TRBD1 (5 bases). The germline gives CDR1 SGHDN, CDR2 FVKESK. This CDR3 spans 13 amino acids. Trimming shortened V by 2 bases and J by 6 bases, and 9 bases separated the two germline ends. The CDR3 nucleotides are TGTGCCAGCAGCCAACAGGGTTGGGATACGCAGTATTTT. It encodes CASSQQGWDTQYF.

This clone was seen only once. This CDR3 is CASTRQGYSGNTIYF. The CDR3 DNA is TGTGCCAGTACCCGACAGGGATACTCTGGAAACACCATATATTTT. The chain has TRBV7-9 and TRBJ1-3, with 7 bases aligning to TRBD1. This CDR3 is 15 amino acids long. V dropped 9 bases and J dropped 0; count of bases not matched to a gene: 8. Germline CDR1 is SEHNR and CDR2 is FQNEAQ (reference sequence). The variable domain in full, completed from reference TRBV7-9 and TRBJ1-3, reads DTGVSQNPRHKITKRGQNVTFRCDPISEHNRLYWYRQTLGQGPEFLTYFQNEAQLEKSRLLSDRFSAERPKGSFSTLEIQRTEQGDSAMYLCASTRQGYSGNTIYFGEGSWLTVV.

The chain carries TRBV6-5 and TRBJ1-2, with D perhaps TRBD1 (5 bases). This CDR3 has 15 amino acids. Between the trimmed V and J ends, which lost 7 bases and 3 bases, there was a span of 18 bases. Per germline, CDR1 MNHEY and CDR2 SVGAGI. In DNA form, the CDR3 reads TGTGCCAGCACCGACCCGGGGAGGGGTGACTATGGCTACACCTTC. It yields the protein CASTDPGRGDYGYTF.

There are many counts of this clone. The chain carries TRBV29-1 and TRBJ2-2; 10 bases are shared with TRBD2. Trimming took 4 bases from V and 1 from J; bases not matched to a gene: 9. CDR1 is SQVTM, CDR2 ANQGSEA, per germline. The CDR3 extends over 17 amino acids. The CDR3 DNA is TGCAGCGTTGTGGGGCTAGCGGGAGAAAAGAACACCGGGGAGCTGTTTTTT. This translates into CSVVGLAGEKNTGELFF.

This clone was detected only once. V gene TRBV18 combines with J gene TRBJ2-7; TRBD1 aligns across 8 bases. V trimming: 5 bases; J trimming: 4 bases; junction bases outside the gene matches: 7. There are 14 residues in the CDR3. Per the germline V gene, CDR1 is KGHSH and CDR2 is LQKENI. CDR3 in DNA: TGTGCCAGCTCAGGACAGGGACGCGGGTACGAGCAGTACTTC. Residues: CASSGQGRGYEQYF.

J is TRBJ2-7 and V is TRBV7-2, with 11 bases fitting TRBD2. CDR1 is SGHTA, CDR2 FQGNSA, per germline. CDR3 length: 16 amino acids. V trimming: 2 bases; J trimming: 2 bases; junction bases outside the gene matches: 5. CDR3 in DNA: TGTGCCAGCAGCTTATACGGGACTAGCGGTGCCTACGAGCAGTACTTC. It translates to CASSLYGTSGAYEQYF.

This clone appeared a few times. The chain employs TRBV15 and TRBJ2-3; unclear D gene. The V and J ends lost 0 bases and 5 bases respectively, with 6 bases between them. Germline assignment: CDR1 LNHNV and CDR2 YYDKDF (reference sequence). There are 13 residues in the CDR3. The DNA of the CDR3 is TGTGCCACCAGCAGAGAACAGTTAGATACGCAGTATTTT. Its protein product is CATSREQLDTQYF. The full variable domain, with the rest looked up from reference TRBV15 and TRBJ2-3, is DAMVIQNPRYQVTQFGKPVTLSCSQTLNHNVMYWYQQKSSQAPKLLFHYYDKDFNNEADTPDNFQSRRPNTSFCFLDIRSPGLGDTAMYLCATSREQLDTQYFGPGTRLTVL.